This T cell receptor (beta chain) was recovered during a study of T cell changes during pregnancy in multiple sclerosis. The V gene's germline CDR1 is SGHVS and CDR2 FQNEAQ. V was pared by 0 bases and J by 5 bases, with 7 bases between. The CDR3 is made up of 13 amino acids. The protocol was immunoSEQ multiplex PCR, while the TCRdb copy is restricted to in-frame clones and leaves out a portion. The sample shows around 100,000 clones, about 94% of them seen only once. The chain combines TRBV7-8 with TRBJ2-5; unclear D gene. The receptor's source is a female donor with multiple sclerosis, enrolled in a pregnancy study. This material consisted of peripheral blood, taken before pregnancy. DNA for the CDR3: TGTGCCAGCAGCTTAGCGCTACAGGAGACCCAGTACTTC. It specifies CASSLALQETQYF.